The 22 T cell receptor beta chains listed next were all sequenced from one sample in a study of CD8 T cells in ankylosing spondylitis. TCRdb used MiXCR to reprocess the 5' RACE reads, holding one entry per CDR3 protein. The sample carries 200,000 to 300,000 distinct CDR3 sequences, around 9.2% recorded once. The sample taken for sequencing was blood, either unsorted or a sorted T cell fraction (not recorded which). These receptors came from a male donor with ankylosing spondylitis or in good health (not recorded which).

The chain recombines TRBV5-1 with TRBJ1-5; no clear D. V shed 4 bases and J shed 7 bases, with 18 bases lying between them. Looked up from germline, CDR1 is SGHRS and CDR2 is YFSETQ. This CDR3 spans 15 amino acids. CDR3 sequence reads: CASSPGGEGTQPQHF. The CDR3 region has the DNA TGCGCCAGCAGCCCGGGCGGGGAAGGTACGCAGCCCCAGCATTTT.

This clonotype was detected only a few times. This chain links TRBV14 with TRBJ2-7; 8 nucleotides match TRBD1. The germline V gene has CDR1 SGHDN and CDR2 FVKESK. Trimming took 1 base from V and 4 from J; bases not matched to a gene: 6. The CDR3 consists of 15 residues. This chain's CDR3 is CASSQGVGQEYEQYF. The DNA for the CDR3 is TGTGCCAGCAGCCAAGGGGTGGGACAGGAGTACGAGCAGTACTTC.

This clonotype was counted once. J is TRBJ1-1 and V is TRBV10-3; D call uncertain. The germline V gene encodes CDR1 ENHRY and CDR2 SYGVKD. The CDR3 runs 12 residues. With 2 bases removed from V and 9 bases from J, the gap between germline ends came to 10 bases. DNA for the CDR3: TGTGCCATCAGTGAGCCGGACGGTAAAGCTTTCTTT. Protein sequence: CAISEPDGKAFF.

In this sample, this clonotype turned up many times. At one end the junction does not follow the germline gene, possibly because of a read error. The chain links TRBV7-7 to TRBJ2-1; TRBD2 matches 10 bases. Per the germline V gene, CDR1 is SSHAT and CDR2 is FNYEAQ (reference sequence). This CDR3 contains 15 residues. The CDR3 DNA reads as TGTGCTAGCAGCCCACGGACTAGCGGAGCCCCCGAGCAGTTCTTC. This sequence encodes CASSPRTSGAPEQFF. Full variable domain (remainder filled in from reference TRBV7-7 and TRBJ2-1): GAGVSQSPRYKVTKRGQDVTLRCDPISSHATLYWYQQALGQGPEFLTYFNYEAQPDKSGLPSDRFSAERPEGSISTLTIQRTEQRDSAMYRCASSPRTSGAPEQFFGPGTRLTVL.

As concerns this clonotype: One end of the junction varies from germline; a read error may be responsible. The chain couples TRBV20-1 to TRBJ1-6, with TRBD1 matching over 8 bases. The CDR3 has 17 residues. CDR1 is DFQATT, CDR2 SNEGSKA, per germline (reference sequence). The CDR3 DNA reads TGCTGTGCTGTCCGGACAGGGTATTCTCACTTTAATTCACCCCTCCACTTT. This translates into CCAVRTGYSHFNSPLHF.

Ten or more counts support this clonotype. The chain employs TRBV6-1 and TRBJ2-2; 7 bases line up with TRBD1. J gave up 4 bases and V 7 bases, and 9 bases lay outside the gene matches. CDR3 length: 15 residues. In germline, CDR1 is MNHNS, CDR2 SASEGT. This CDR3 is CASNSGQVFTGELFF. The DNA of the CDR3 is TGTGCCAGCAACTCAGGACAGGTCTTCACCGGGGAGCTGTTTTTT.

This clonotype came up many times. This chain links TRBV20-1 with TRBJ1-2; tentatively, D is TRBD1 (6 bases). Trimming stripped 1 base from V and 4 bases from J, with 13 bases between. The CDR3 runs 14 residues. CDR1 DFQATT and CDR2 SNEGSKA come from the germline V gene (reference sequence). The CDR3: CSARGQDGIYGYTF. The CDR3 DNA reads TGCAGTGCTAGAGGACAGGACGGGATCTATGGCTACACCTTC.

The sample holds many counts of this clonotype. The chain uses TRBV28 and TRBJ1-2, with D hard to call. V lost 5 bases and J lost 4, with 8 bases in between. CDR1 is MDHEN, CDR2 SYDVKM, per germline. CDR3 length: 12 amino acids. CDR3 nucleotide sequence: TGTGCCAGCAGTGGCGGGCTCTATGGCTACACCTTC. It translates to CASSGGLYGYTF.

This clonotype was counted many times. The chain has TRBV3-1 and TRBJ1-1; tentative D call: TRBD1 (6 bases). This CDR3 contains 15 residues. With 4 bases removed from V and 3 bases from J, the gap between germline ends came to 15 bases. The germline V gene encodes CDR1 LGHDT and CDR2 YNNKEL (reference sequence). The CDR3 protein is CASSPEDRLYTEAFF. CDR3 bases: TGTGCCAGCAGCCCCGAAGACAGGCTTTACACTGAAGCTTTCTTT.

This clonotype was picked up many times. This chain uses TRBV10-3 with TRBJ1-5; tentatively, D is TRBD1 (6 bases). The germline V gene has CDR1 ENHRY and CDR2 SYGVKD. The ends were cut back, 4 bases at V and 1 base at J, with 8 bases in the middle. The CDR3 has 14 amino acids. The chain's CDR3 is CAISVQGSNQPQHF. As DNA, the CDR3 is TGTGCCATCAGTGTACAGGGAAGCAATCAGCCCCAGCATTTT.

The table lists this clonotype with many counts. This chain uses TRBV5-1 with TRBJ2-2, with D perhaps TRBD1 (8 bases). Trimming removed 4 bases from V and 6 bases from J, with 19 bases in between. The CDR3 spans 16 residues. From germline, CDR1 is SGHRS and CDR2 YFSETQ. The CDR3 spells CASSPLGQGGAGELFF. The CDR3, as DNA: TGCGCCAGCAGCCCACTTGGACAGGGAGGGGCCGGGGAGCTGTTTTTT.

This clonotype was found many times. This sequence joins TRBV10-3 and TRBJ2-2, with 11 bases lining up with TRBD2. This CDR3 is 17 amino acids long. CDR1 and CDR2 (germline): ENHRY, SYGVKD. The V and J ends lost 3 bases and 3 bases, in that order; junction bases with no gene match: 6. DNA for the CDR3: TGTGCCATCAGTGACCCTGGACTAGCGGGTTACACCGGGGAGCTGTTTTTT. It codes for CAISDPGLAGYTGELFF.

This clonotype was counted ten times or more. The gene calls are TRBV7-2 and TRBJ2-1; D uncertain. There are 16 residues in the CDR3. Germline V gene data show CDR1 as SGHTA and CDR2 as FQGNSA. V dropped 1 base and J dropped 5 bases, with 15 bases sitting between them. CDR3 DNA sequence: TGTGCCAGCAGCTTAGTGCCCAGGCCCCGGGACAATGAGCAGTTCTTC. As protein: CASSLVPRPRDNEQFF.

The chain links TRBV7-2 to TRBJ2-5; 9 nucleotides agree with TRBD1. V shed 5 bases and J 4 bases; nucleotides not matched to a gene: 14. In germline, CDR1 is SGHTA, CDR2 FQGNSA. The length of the CDR3 is 17 residues. This CDR3 reads CASSIRDRVVIGETQYF. The CDR3, as DNA: TGTGCCAGCAGCATCCGGGACAGGGTGGTGATTGGAGAGACCCAGTACTTC.

The chain is built from TRBV6-5 and TRBJ1-1; D is unclear. This CDR3 comprises 14 residues. Per the germline V gene, CDR1 is MNHEY and CDR2 is SVGAGI. Trimming pared 2 bases from V and 1 base from J, leaving 8 bases between. CDR3 sequence reads: CASSYLRPNTEAFF. The CDR3 DNA reads TGTGCCAGCAGTTACCTGAGGCCGAACACTGAAGCTTTCTTT.

This clonotype was observed at least ten times. The gene calls are TRBV10-2 and TRBJ2-1; 9 nucleotides align to TRBD2. With V trimmed by 6 bases and J by 2 bases, 5 bases remained unmatched. CDR3 length: 15 residues. Looked up from germline, CDR1 is WSHSY and CDR2 is SAAADI. CDR3 amino acids: CASSTAGGAYNEQFF. The CDR3 DNA reads as TGCGCCAGCAGCACAGCGGGAGGAGCCTACAATGAGCAGTTCTTC.

Ten or more counts support this clonotype. The chain joins TRBV27 to TRBJ2-5; D perhaps matches TRBD2 (5 bases). Trimming shortened V by 3 bases and J by 3 bases, and 11 bases separated the two germline ends. Germline CDR1 MNHEY, CDR2 SMNVEV (reference sequence). This CDR3 contains 14 residues. CDR3 loop: CASSFGGPEETQYF. The DNA of the CDR3 is TGTGCCAGCAGTTTTGGAGGTCCTGAAGAGACCCAGTACTTC.

This clonotype has at least ten counts. This chain links TRBV5-1 with TRBJ1-2, with D uncertain. Germline CDR1 SGHRS, CDR2 YFSETQ. The length of the CDR3 is 13 residues. V lost 1 base, J lost 3 bases, and 7 bases lay in between. DNA for the CDR3: TGCGCCAGCAGCTTGCCGTCAGACTATGGCTACACCTTC. This codes for CASSLPSDYGYTF.

The rearrangement uses TRBV5-1 and TRBJ1-2, with D tentatively TRBD1 (5 bases). Per germline, CDR1 SGHRS and CDR2 YFSETQ. Between the trimmed V and J ends, which lost 4 bases and 0 bases, there was a span of 13 bases. The CDR3 contains 15 residues. CDR3 loop: CASSTGAGANYGYTF. The DNA for the CDR3 is TGCGCCAGCAGCACTGGGGCAGGAGCTAACTATGGCTACACCTTC. The full variable domain, completed using reference TRBV5-1 and TRBJ1-2, is KAGVTQTPRYLIKTRGQQVTLSCSPISGHRSVSWYQQTPGQGLQFLFEYFSETQRNKGNFPGRFSGRQFSNSRSEMNVSTLELGDSALYLCASSTGAGANYGYTFGSGTRLTVV.

In this sample, this clonotype turned up a few times. The chain carries TRBV6-5 and TRBJ1-1, with 7 positions matching TRBD1. CDR3 length: 17 amino acids. Losses at the gene ends were 4 bases for V and 5 bases for J; bases not matched to a gene: 16. The germline CDR1 and CDR2 sequences are MNHEY and SVGAGI. CDR3 nucleotide sequence: TGTGCCAGCAGTTGGGACAGTTTAAACCGGAGGGCTACTGAAGCTTTCTTT. Its translation is CASSWDSLNRRATEAFF.

In its sample, this clonotype was seen many times. The chain links TRBV7-9 to TRBJ2-2, with D perhaps matching TRBD2 (6 bases). Trimming removed 5 bases at V and 7 bases at J, with 14 bases between. The CDR3 is 14 residues long. The germline V gene has CDR1 SEHNR and CDR2 FQNEAQ (reference sequence). In nucleotides, the CDR3 is TGTGCCAGCAGCCCCCCCGCCGGGGGCGGGGAGCTGTTTTTT. Protein sequence: CASSPPAGGGELFF. The entire variable domain, with the rest obtained from reference TRBV7-9 and TRBJ2-2, is as follows: DTGVSQNPRHKITKRGQNVTFRCDPISEHNRLYWYRQTLGQGPEFLTYFQNEAQLEKSRLLSDRFSAERPKGSFSTLEIQRTEQGDSAMYLCASSPPAGGGELFFGEGSRLTVL.

This clonotype was counted many times. The chain links TRBV5-1 to TRBJ2-3; 9 nucleotides align to TRBD1. With V trimmed by 5 bases and J by 0 bases, 7 bases remained unmatched. This CDR3 has 16 residues. CDR1 and CDR2 from the germline V gene are SGHRS and YFSETQ. The CDR3 nucleotides read TGCGCCAGCAGTACCGCCGGGACAGGGAGCACAGATACGCAGTATTTT. Its translation: CASSTAGTGSTDTQYF.